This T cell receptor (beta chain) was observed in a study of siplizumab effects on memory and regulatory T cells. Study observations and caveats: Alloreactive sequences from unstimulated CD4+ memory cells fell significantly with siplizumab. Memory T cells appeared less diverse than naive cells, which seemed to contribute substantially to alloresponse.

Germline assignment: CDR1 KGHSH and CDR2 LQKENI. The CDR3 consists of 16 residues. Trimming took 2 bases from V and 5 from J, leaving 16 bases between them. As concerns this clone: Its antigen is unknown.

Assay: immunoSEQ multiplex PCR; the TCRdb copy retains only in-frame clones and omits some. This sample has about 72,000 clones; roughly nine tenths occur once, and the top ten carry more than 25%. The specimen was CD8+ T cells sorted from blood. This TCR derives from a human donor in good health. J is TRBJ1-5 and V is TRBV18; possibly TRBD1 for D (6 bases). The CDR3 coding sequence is TGTGCCAGCTCACCATCGGCCGGGGGCGCGGATCAGCCCCAGCATTTT. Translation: CASSPSAGGADQPQHF.